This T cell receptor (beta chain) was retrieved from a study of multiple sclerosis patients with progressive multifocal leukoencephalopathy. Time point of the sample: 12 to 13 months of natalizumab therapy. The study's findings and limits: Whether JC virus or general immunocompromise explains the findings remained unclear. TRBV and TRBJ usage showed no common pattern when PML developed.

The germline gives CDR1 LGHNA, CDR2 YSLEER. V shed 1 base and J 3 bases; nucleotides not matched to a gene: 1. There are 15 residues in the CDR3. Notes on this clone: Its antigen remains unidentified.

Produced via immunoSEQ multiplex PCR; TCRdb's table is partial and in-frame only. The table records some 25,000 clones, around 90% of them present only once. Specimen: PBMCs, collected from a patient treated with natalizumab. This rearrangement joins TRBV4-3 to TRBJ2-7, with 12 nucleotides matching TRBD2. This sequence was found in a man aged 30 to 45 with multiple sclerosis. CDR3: CASSQGTSGNYEQYF. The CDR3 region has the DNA TGCGCCAGCAGCCAAGGGACTAGCGGGAACTACGAGCAGTACTTC.